The 24 T cell receptor beta chains below come from one sample, sequenced in a study of spatial heterogeneity in lung cancer. Time point: blood at routine non-recurrence follow-up after resection. Unsorted whole RNA from tumor, nontumor lung or frozen PBMC underwent sequencing. TCRdb fed the 5' RACE reads into MiXCR, producing one record per CDR3 protein. The sample carries around 110,000 distinct CDR3 sequences, more than 10% recorded once. Sequencing used PBMCs, obtained at follow-up. Source of these receptors: a male donor with early-stage non-small cell lung cancer.

There are a few counts of this clonotype. This sequence joins TRBV5-4 and TRBJ2-1; D not certain. From germline, CDR1 is SGHNT and CDR2 YYREEE (reference sequence). Trimming stripped 1 base from V and 0 bases from J, with 8 bases between. There are 15 residues in the CDR3. The CDR3 sequence is CASSLMGSSYNEQFF. The CDR3 coding sequence is TGTGCCAGCAGCTTGATGGGTTCCTCCTACAATGAGCAGTTCTTC.

This clonotype came up many times. The J gene is TRBJ1-1, the V gene TRBV6-5; no clear D. Per the germline V gene, CDR1 is MNHEY and CDR2 is SVGAGI. The CDR3 runs to 11 residues. The germline V and J ends were trimmed by 6 bases and 5 bases, with 7 bases remaining between them. The CDR3 DNA follows: TGTGCCAGCAGCCGCGGGACTGAAGCTTTCTTT. This codes for CASSRGTEAFF.

This clonotype has just a few counts. The chain employs TRBV6-5 and TRBJ2-3, with D perhaps TRBD1 or TRBD2 (6 bases each). The V gene's germline CDR1 is MNHEY and CDR2 SVGAGI. The CDR3 covers 15 residues. With 0 bases removed from V and 6 bases from J, the gap between germline ends came to 13 bases. CDR3 nucleotide sequence: TGTGCCAGCAGTTACTCGAGGGGGGCCAGGGATACGCAGTATTTT. Translated: CASSYSRGARDTQYF.

This clonotype turned up a few times. The chain uses TRBV6-5 and TRBJ1-2; 8 bases are shared with TRBD1. The CDR3 sequence is 17 residues long. The V and J ends lost 2 bases and 4 bases, in that order; junction bases with no gene match: 12. CDR1 is MNHEY, CDR2 SVGAGI, per germline. CDR3 protein: CASSYETLRGRVYGYTF. CDR3 coding DNA: TGTGCCAGCAGTTACGAAACGCTCAGGGGGCGAGTCTATGGCTACACCTTC.

V is TRBV7-3 and J is TRBJ1-2, with 8 bases aligning to TRBD1. Germline loops: CDR1 SGHTA, CDR2 FQGTGA. The CDR3 is 15 residues long. The V gene end was trimmed by 2 bases and the J gene end by 2 bases; junction bases not matched to a gene: 4. The CDR3: CASSLRTGSNYGYTF. CDR3 sequence (DNA): TGTGCCAGCAGCTTACGGACAGGGTCCAACTATGGCTACACCTTC.

This clonotype has a count of ten or more. The chain joins TRBV6-2 or TRBV6-3 to TRBJ1-2, with D tentatively TRBD1 (6 bases). This CDR3 has 14 residues. Per the germline V gene, CDR1 is MNHEY and CDR2 is SVGEGT. The germline V and J ends were trimmed by 6 bases and 4 bases, with 15 bases remaining between them. The CDR3 DNA is TGTGCCAGCAGACAAACAGGGTTTCGCTATGGCTACACCTTC. Its protein product is CASRQTGFRYGYTF.

The chain couples TRBV2 to TRBJ1-2; no clear D gene. The CDR3 loop spans 14 amino acids. The germline CDR1 and CDR2 sequences are SNHLY and FYNNEI. The V end was cut by 7 bases, the J end by 6 bases, with 18 bases between. As DNA, the CDR3 is TGTGCCAGCATAGCAACCCAGGCACATCATGGCTACACCTTC. Encoded protein: CASIATQAHHGYTF.

This clonotype was picked up a small number of times. This chain connects TRBV10-2 to TRBJ1-4, with a possible D match to TRBD1 (6 bases). V lost 2 bases and J lost 0, with 7 bases in between. The CDR3 totals 15 residues. From germline, CDR1 is WSHSY and CDR2 SAAADI. The CDR3 nucleotides are TGCGCCAGCAGTGAGCAGGGGTCAACTAATGAAAAACTGTTTTTT. Translating gives CASSEQGSTNEKLFF.

This clonotype was seen more than once but under ten times. The chain employs TRBV4-2 and TRBJ1-2; no reliable D call. V was trimmed by 0 bases and J by 4 bases, leaving 12 bases between them. The CDR3 has 15 residues. Germline loops: CDR1 LGHNA, CDR2 YNFKEQ. The CDR3: CASSQDKVSFYGYTF. The CDR3 DNA is TGTGCCAGCAGCCAAGATAAAGTCAGCTTCTATGGCTACACCTTC.

V gene TRBV4-2 combines with J gene TRBJ1-2; 9 positions match TRBD1. V lost 2 bases to trimming and J lost 4 bases; unmatched junction nucleotides: 5. The CDR3 extends over 15 amino acids. Germline assignment: CDR1 LGHNA and CDR2 YNFKEQ. The CDR3 coding sequence is TGTGCCAGCAGCCAATGGACAGGGGCCAGCTATGGCTACACCTTC. Amino acid sequence: CASSQWTGASYGYTF.

This clonotype was counted between two and nine times. The chain combines TRBV9 with TRBJ2-5, with D possibly being TRBD1 or TRBD2 (5 bases each). CDR3 length: 14 residues. V dropped 0 bases and J dropped 2 bases, with 8 bases sitting between them. Per the germline V gene, CDR1 is SGDLS and CDR2 is YYNGEE. This CDR3 reads CASSVAWGQETQYF. The CDR3 coding sequence is TGTGCCAGCAGCGTAGCGTGGGGGCAAGAGACCCAGTACTTC.

This clonotype came up a few times. This chain joins TRBV2 and TRBJ2-1, with unresolved D. The CDR3 length is 15 residues. In germline, CDR1 is SNHLY, CDR2 FYNNEI. Trimming cost V 5 bases and J 2 bases, with 13 bases left between them. The DNA for the CDR3 is TGTGCCAGCAGTCCCAAGTGGGGAACCTACAATGAGCAGTTCTTC. Translating it yields CASSPKWGTYNEQFF.

Only a few counts were recorded for this clonotype. J is TRBJ2-7 and V is TRBV27, with D possibly matching TRBD1 (5 bases). The germline V and J ends were trimmed by 4 bases and 3 bases, with 19 bases remaining between them. Germline loops: CDR1 MNHEY, CDR2 SMNVEV (reference sequence). The CDR3 spans 16 residues. The CDR3 is CASSSFQTDKLYEQYF. CDR3 nucleotide sequence: TGTGCCAGCAGTTCATTTCAGACAGACAAGCTCTACGAGCAGTACTTC.

Many counts were recorded for this clonotype. The V and J genes are TRBV5-1 and TRBJ2-7; 8 positions match TRBD1. Germline V gene sequence: CDR1 SGHRS, CDR2 YFSETQ. The ends lost 2 bases at V and 2 bases at J; junction bases unmatched: 6. The CDR3 is 15 amino acids. The CDR3 DNA is TGCGCCAGCAGCTTTAGTGGGACAGGAGCCTACGAGCAGTACTTC. It yields the protein CASSFSGTGAYEQYF. Using reference TRBV5-1 and TRBJ2-7 for the parts outside the CDR3, the full variable domain is KAGVTQTPRYLIKTRGQQVTLSCSPISGHRSVSWYQQTPGQGLQFLFEYFSETQRNKGNFPGRFSGRQFSNSRSEMNVSTLELGDSALYLCASSFSGTGAYEQYFGPGTRLTVT.

Ten or more counts support this clonotype. The V and J genes are TRBV20-1 and TRBJ1-6; D might be TRBD1 (5 bases). Germline CDR1 reads DFQATT; CDR2 reads SNEGSKA (reference sequence). The CDR3 covers 17 residues. Trimming took 8 bases from V and 2 from J, leaving 22 bases between them. The CDR3 bases are TGCAGTTCCCGCCCTCCGGGACCGTCGCCCTATAATTCACCCCTCCACTTT. Its protein product is CSSRPPGPSPYNSPLHF.

J is TRBJ2-1 and V is TRBV6-6, with D unresolved. The CDR3 covers 13 residues. With 5 bases removed from V and 4 bases from J, the gap between germline ends came to 9 bases. CDR1 and CDR2 from the germline V gene are MNHNY and SVGAGI (reference sequence). The CDR3 nucleotides are TGTGCCAGCAGTCCCGGACCTTACAATGAGCAGTTCTTC. It translates to CASSPGPYNEQFF.

CDR3 sequence reads: CASSLSKRVEAFF. CDR3 nucleotide sequence: TGTGCCAGCAGCCTATCAAAGAGAGTTGAAGCTTTCTTT. This chain uses TRBV6-2 or TRBV6-3 with TRBJ1-1; no definite D call. Trimming took 6 bases from V and 7 from J, leaving 15 bases between them. This CDR3 has 13 residues. Looked up from germline, CDR1 is MNHEY and CDR2 is SVGEGT.

The chain joins TRBV27 to TRBJ1-6, with 8 bases that match TRBD1. The junction had 5 bases not matched to a gene; V was cut back by 3 bases and J by 10 bases. The CDR3 runs to 14 residues. Germline CDR1 MNHEY, CDR2 SMNVEV (reference sequence). CDR3 bases: TGTGCCAGCAGTTTTAACAGGGGGGGGTCACCCCTCCACTTT. It codes for CASSFNRGGSPLHF.

This sequence joins TRBV5-1 and TRBJ2-7; 8 bases map to TRBD1. Germline V gene lookup returns CDR1 SGHRS and CDR2 YFSETQ. After removal of 0 bases from V and 3 bases from J, the junction contained 5 bases not matched to a gene. CDR3 size: 15 residues. CDR3 residues: CASSLDQGAIYEQYF. CDR3 DNA: TGCGCCAGCAGCTTGGATCAGGGGGCCATCTACGAGCAGTACTTC.

Only a few counts were recorded for this clonotype. In DNA, the CDR3 is TGTGCCATTCAGATCTCCCGCGAGCAGTACTTC. It codes for CAIQISREQYF. This rearrangement joins TRBV7-9 to TRBJ2-7, with unresolved D. V lost 10 bases and J 6 bases, leaving 13 bases between the germline ends. The CDR3 contains 11 residues. The V gene's germline CDR1 is SEHNR and CDR2 FQNEAQ (reference sequence).

V and J are TRBV20-1 and TRBJ1-6; D remains ambiguous. CDR1 and CDR2 (germline): DFQATT, SNEGSKA (reference sequence). The CDR3 consists of 14 residues. V was trimmed by 4 bases and J by 6 bases, leaving 13 bases between them. CDR3 in amino acids: CSATLSRGNSPLHF. CDR3 nucleotide sequence: TGCAGTGCTACCCTCTCGCGGGGTAATTCACCCCTCCACTTT.

This clonotype has ten or more counts. The chain carries TRBV7-9 and TRBJ2-6; 9 bases are shared with TRBD1. Germline V gene sequence: CDR1 SEHNR, CDR2 FQNEAQ (reference sequence). V lost 9 bases to trimming and J lost 2 bases; unmatched junction nucleotides: 8. This CDR3 has 16 residues. CDR3 DNA sequence: TGTGCCAGTACCCGCGGGACAGGGACTGGGGCCAACGTCCTGACTTTC. It translates to CASTRGTGTGANVLTF.

The genes are TRBV25-1 and TRBJ2-7; D unclear. Germline V gives CDR1 MGHDK, CDR2 SYGVNS. The CDR3 extends over 13 amino acids. V lost 3 bases and J 7 bases, leaving 13 bases between the germline ends. The CDR3 spells CASSERAESEQYF. DNA of the CDR3: TGTGCCAGCAGTGAGCGCGCTGAATCTGAGCAGTACTTC.

The chain employs TRBV7-2 and TRBJ2-5; 10 bases are a match to TRBD2. This CDR3 is 16 amino acids long. The germline CDR1 and CDR2 sequences are SGHTA and FQGNSA. J was trimmed by 2 bases and V by 1 base; bases with no gene match: 4. The CDR3 loop is CASSLVVLAGQETQYF. CDR3 sequence (DNA): TGTGCCAGCAGCTTAGTGGTACTAGCGGGGCAAGAGACCCAGTACTTC.